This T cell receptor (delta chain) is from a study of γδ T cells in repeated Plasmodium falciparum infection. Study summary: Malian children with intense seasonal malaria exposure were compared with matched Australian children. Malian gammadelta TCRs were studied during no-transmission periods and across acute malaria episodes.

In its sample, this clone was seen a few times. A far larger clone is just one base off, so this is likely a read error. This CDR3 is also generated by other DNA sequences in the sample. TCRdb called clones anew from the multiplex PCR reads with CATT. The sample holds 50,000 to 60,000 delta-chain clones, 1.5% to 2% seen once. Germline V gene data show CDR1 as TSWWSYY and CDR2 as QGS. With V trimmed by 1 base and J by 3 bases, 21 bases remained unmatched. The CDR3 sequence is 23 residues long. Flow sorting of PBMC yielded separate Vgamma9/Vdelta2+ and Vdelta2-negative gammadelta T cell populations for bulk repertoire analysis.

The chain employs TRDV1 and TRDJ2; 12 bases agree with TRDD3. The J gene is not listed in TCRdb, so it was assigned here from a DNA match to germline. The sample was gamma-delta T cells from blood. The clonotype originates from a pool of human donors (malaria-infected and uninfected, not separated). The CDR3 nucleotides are TGTGCTCTTGGGGAACCGGCGTACTGGGGGATACCTGTGTTGATAGCTCTGACAGCACAACTCTTCTTT. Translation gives CALGEPAYWGIPVLIALTAQLFF.